Detailed here is one T cell receptor (beta chain). The sample is drawn from a study of shared clonotypes between healthy human individuals. The germline V and J ends were trimmed by 5 bases and 7 bases, with 15 bases remaining between them. Germline V gives CDR1 SGHTA, CDR2 FQGNSA. The CDR3 is 15 residues long. The assay used deep level. It was across several immunoSEQ plates that each subset's genomic DNA was evenly split. Data came from immunoSEQ multiplex PCR; TCRdb stores just in-frame clones and leaves some out. The data hold approximately 720,000 clones, with 55% to 75% observed a single time. This rearrangement joins TRBV7-2 to TRBJ1-6, with no clear D. Sequenced input: memory CD4+ T cells sorted from blood. Subset described: CD45RA-negative fraction. The TCR originated in a woman aged 25-40 years in good health. CDR3 nucleotide sequence: TGTGCCAGCAGCGCACAAGGACTGGGGAATTCACCCCTCCACTTT. As protein: CASSAQGLGNSPLHF.